This TCR beta chain was recorded in a study of T cells in localized non-small cell lung cancer. Notes on the study in general: Exceeding tumor, uninvolved adjacent lung had the highest T cell clonality. Researchers found a median around 50 of the top 100 tumor clones in adjacent lung.

This clone is large. The antigen is unknown. Trimming took off 5 bases at V and 3 bases at J, with 16 bases between the two ends. From germline, CDR1 is SGHNT and CDR2 YENEEA. CDR3 length: 16 amino acids. The repertoire was sequenced with immunoSEQ multiplex PCR; TCRdb's copy has only in-frame clones and lacks some. The sample lists thousands of clones; approximately 30% were seen once. The sample consisted of lung tumor tissue, taken before any cancer treatment. The TCR comes from a male donor aged 60 or over with stage III squamous cell lung carcinoma. The rearrangement uses TRBV11-3 and TRBJ2-2; D gene uncertain. CDR3 sequence: CASSTGLTSYTGELFF. CDR3 sequence (DNA): TGTGCCAGCAGCACGGGCCTTACTTCTTACACCGGGGAGCTGTTTTTT.